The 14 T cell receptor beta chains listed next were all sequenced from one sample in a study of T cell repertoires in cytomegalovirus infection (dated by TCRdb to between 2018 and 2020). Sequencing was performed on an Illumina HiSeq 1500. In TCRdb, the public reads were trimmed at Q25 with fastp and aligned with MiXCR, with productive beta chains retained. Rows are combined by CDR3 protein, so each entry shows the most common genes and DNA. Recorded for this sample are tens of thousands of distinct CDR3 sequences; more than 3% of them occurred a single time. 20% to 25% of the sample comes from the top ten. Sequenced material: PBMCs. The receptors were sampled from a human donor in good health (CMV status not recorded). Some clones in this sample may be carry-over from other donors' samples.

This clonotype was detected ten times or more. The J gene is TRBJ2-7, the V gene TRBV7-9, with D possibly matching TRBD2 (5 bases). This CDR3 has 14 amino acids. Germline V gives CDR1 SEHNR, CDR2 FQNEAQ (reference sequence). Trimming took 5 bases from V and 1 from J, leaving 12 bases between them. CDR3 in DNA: TGTGCCAGCAGCCAAGTGGGAGATTCCTACGAGCAGTACTTC. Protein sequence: CASSQVGDSYEQYF.

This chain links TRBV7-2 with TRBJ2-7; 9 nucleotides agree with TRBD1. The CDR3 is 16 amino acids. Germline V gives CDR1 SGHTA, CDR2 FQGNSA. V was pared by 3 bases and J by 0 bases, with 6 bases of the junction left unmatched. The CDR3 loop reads CASSFGKGQGSYEQYF. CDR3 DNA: TGTGCCAGCAGCTTTGGGAAGGGACAGGGCTCCTACGAGCAGTACTTC. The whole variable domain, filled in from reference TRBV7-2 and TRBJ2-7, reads GAGVSQSPSNKVTEKGKDVELRCDPISGHTALYWYRQSLGQGLEFLIYFQGNSAPDKSGLPSDRFSAERTGGSVSTLTIQRTQQEDSAVYLCASSFGKGQGSYEQYFGPGTRLTVT.

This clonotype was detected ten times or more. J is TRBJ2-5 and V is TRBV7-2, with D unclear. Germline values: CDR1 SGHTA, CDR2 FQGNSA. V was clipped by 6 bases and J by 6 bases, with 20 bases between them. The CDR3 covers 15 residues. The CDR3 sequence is CASSREETAMQTQYF. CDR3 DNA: TGTGCCAGCAGTCGCGAGGAGACTGCGATGCAGACCCAGTACTTC.

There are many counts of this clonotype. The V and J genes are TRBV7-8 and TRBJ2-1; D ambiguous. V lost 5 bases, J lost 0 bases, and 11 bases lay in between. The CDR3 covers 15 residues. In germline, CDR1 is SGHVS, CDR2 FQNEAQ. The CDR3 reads CASSGIFGSYNEQFF. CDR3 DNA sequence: TGTGCCAGCAGCGGAATTTTTGGCTCCTACAATGAGCAGTTCTTC. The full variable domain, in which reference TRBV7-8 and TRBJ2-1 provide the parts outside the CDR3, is GAGVSQSPRYKVAKRGQDVALRCDPISGHVSLFWYQQALGQGPEFLTYFQNEAQLDKSGLPSDRFFAERPEGSVSTLKIQRTQQEDSAVYLCASSGIFGSYNEQFFGPGTRLTVL.

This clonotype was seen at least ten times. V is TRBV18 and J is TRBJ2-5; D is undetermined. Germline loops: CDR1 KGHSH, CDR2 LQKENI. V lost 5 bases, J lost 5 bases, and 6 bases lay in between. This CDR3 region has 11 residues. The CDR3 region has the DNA TGTGCCAGCTCAGGAAAGGAGACCCAGTACTTC. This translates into CASSGKETQYF.

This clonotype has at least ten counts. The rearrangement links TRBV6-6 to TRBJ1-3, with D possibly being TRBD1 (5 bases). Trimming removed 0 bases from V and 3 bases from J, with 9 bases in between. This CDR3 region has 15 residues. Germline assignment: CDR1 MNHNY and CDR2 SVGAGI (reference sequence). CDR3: CASSYSQGVGNTIYF. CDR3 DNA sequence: TGTGCCAGCAGTTACTCCCAGGGTGTTGGAAACACCATATATTTT.

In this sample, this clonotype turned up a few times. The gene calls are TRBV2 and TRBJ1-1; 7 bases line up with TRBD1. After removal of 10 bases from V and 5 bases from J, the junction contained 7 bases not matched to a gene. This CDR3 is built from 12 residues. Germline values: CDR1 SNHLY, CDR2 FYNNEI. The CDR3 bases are TGTGCCACCTCGACAGGGCGTACTGAAGCTTTCTTT. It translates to CATSTGRTEAFF.

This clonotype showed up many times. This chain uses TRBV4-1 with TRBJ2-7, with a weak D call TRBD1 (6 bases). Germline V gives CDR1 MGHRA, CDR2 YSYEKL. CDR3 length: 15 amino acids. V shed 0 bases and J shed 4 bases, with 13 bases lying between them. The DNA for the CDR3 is TGCGCCAGCAGCCAAGAGCCCAGGGGATTTTACGAGCAGTACTTC. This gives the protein CASSQEPRGFYEQYF.

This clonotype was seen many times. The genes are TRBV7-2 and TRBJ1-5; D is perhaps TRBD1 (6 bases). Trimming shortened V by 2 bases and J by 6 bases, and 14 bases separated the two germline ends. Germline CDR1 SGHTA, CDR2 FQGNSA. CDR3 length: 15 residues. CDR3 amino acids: CASSLSPGDGQPQHF. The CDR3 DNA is TGTGCCAGCAGCTTATCGCCAGGGGACGGTCAGCCCCAGCATTTT.

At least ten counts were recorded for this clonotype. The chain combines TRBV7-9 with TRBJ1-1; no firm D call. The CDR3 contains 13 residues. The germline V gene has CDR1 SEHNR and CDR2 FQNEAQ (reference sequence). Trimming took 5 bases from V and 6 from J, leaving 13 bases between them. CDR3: CASSPGVRAEAFF. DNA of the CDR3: TGTGCCAGCAGCCCTGGGGTGCGGGCTGAAGCTTTCTTT.

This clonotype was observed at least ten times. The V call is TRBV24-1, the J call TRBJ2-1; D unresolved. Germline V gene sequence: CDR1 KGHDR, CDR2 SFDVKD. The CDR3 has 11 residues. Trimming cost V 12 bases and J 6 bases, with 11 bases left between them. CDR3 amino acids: CAPTKGNEQFF. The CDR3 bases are TGTGCCCCGACGAAAGGCAATGAGCAGTTCTTC.

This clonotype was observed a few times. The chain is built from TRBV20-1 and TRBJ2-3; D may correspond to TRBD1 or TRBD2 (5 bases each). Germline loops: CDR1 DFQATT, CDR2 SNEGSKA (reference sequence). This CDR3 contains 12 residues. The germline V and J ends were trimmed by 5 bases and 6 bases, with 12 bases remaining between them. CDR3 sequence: CSAAPGPDTQYF. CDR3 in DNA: TGCAGTGCTGCGCCGGGGCCGGATACGCAGTATTTT.

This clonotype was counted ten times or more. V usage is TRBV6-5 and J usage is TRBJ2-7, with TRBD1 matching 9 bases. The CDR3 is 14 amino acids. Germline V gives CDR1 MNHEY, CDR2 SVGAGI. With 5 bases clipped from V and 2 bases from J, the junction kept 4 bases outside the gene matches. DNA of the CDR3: TGTGCCAGCAGTAGAACAGGGGGCCCCTACGAGCAGTACTTC. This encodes CASSRTGGPYEQYF.

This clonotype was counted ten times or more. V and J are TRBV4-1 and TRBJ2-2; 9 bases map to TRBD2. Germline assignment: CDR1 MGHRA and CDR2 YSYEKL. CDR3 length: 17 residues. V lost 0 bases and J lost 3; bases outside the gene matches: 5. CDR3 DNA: TGCGCCAGCAGCCAAGATTTCTGGACTAGCGACACCGGGGAGCTGTTTTTT. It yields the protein CASSQDFWTSDTGELFF.